This T cell receptor beta chain was sequenced for a study of read filtering for tumor transcriptome and immune sequencing. Study overall: By R-ISS, stages I, II and III held 8, 16 and 7 patients. IR-seq gave about 4 to 10.27 million TCR reads per sample; RNA-seq gave about 80 to 1273.

This library used roughly 430 ng RNA and molecular barcoded adaptors spanning alpha/delta and beta/gamma chains. TCRdb analysed the reads with MiXCR anew, one entry per CDR3 protein. Of tens of thousands of distinct CDR3 sequences listed, about a fifth were seen once; the top ten hold more than 12%. At the time of active disease, bone marrow was collected from every patient. The germline V gene has CDR1 SQVTM and CDR2 ANQGSEA. V shed 2 bases and J shed 0 bases, with 11 bases lying between them. This CDR3 is 14 amino acids long. The receptor was isolated from a donor at least 40 years old with multiple myeloma. The V and J genes are TRBV29-1 and TRBJ2-7; D gene uncertain. The sample taken for sequencing was a population of CD138-negative cells sorted from bone marrow. Written as DNA, the CDR3 is TGCAGCGTTGAAATAACCAGCAACTCCTACGAGCAGTACTTC. It specifies CSVEITSNSYEQYF.